The 30 T cell receptor beta chains listed next were all sequenced from one sample in a study of T cell clonality in common variable immunodeficiency. No antigens are known for them. The study, taken as a whole, reports: In common variable immunodeficiency, TCR beta chains reportedly carried fewer deletions and N-nucleotide insertions.

The assay was immunoSEQ multiplex PCR, and TCRdb's table has in-frame clones only and misses some. The sample counts tens of thousands of clones, none seen once; the ten largest own roughly 6%. The sample was peripheral blood mononuclear cells. The receptors originated from a human donor with common variable immunodeficiency.

This clone has ten or more counts. The part of the CDR3 DNA that was read is TGTGCCAGCAGTGAAGCGAAGGGTTACACTGAA. It encodes CASSEAKGYTE. From start to end, the CDR3 is CASSEAKGYTEAFF. The chain is built from TRBV2 and TRBJ1-1; no clear D. The read comes to an end 3 residues before the CDR3 does, leaving the germline J gene to fill in the end. The CDR3 contains 14 residues. Trimming left V 0 bases short and J 3 bases short, with 8 bases between. In germline, CDR1 is SNHLY, CDR2 FYNNEI.

This clone showed up just a few times. Coverage ceases 3 residues before the CDR3 finishes, and the germline J gene fills in the end. The V and J genes are TRBV6-2 or TRBV6-3 and TRBJ1-1; perhaps TRBD1 as D (6 bases). CDR3 size: 14 residues. Germline lookup yields CDR1 MNHEY and CDR2 SVGEGT. V lost 8 bases, J lost 0 bases, and 13 bases lay in between. Partial CDR3 DNA: TGTGCCAGCCATAGGGGGAATTTGAACACTGAA. Its protein product is CASHRGNLNTE. The full CDR3 sequence reads CASHRGNLNTEAFF.

This clone came up a few times. The read comes to an end 3 residues before the CDR3 does, leaving the germline J gene to fill in the end. This rearrangement joins TRBV7-9 to TRBJ2-1, with 9 bases matching TRBD1. The junction had 9 bases not matched to a gene; V was cut back by 5 bases and J by 7 bases. Germline V gene data show CDR1 as SEHNR and CDR2 as FQNEAQ (reference sequence). The CDR3 sequence is 15 residues long. The CDR3 protein is CASSGQQTGGNEQFF. The sequenced part of the CDR3 DNA is TGTGCCAGCAGCGGACAGCAGACAGGGGGAAATGAG.

Of note for this clone: The CDR3 goes on 3 residues after the read ends, and that part is filled in from the germline J gene. The chain employs TRBV19 and TRBJ2-3; TRBD2 aligns across 8 bases. V dropped 6 bases and J dropped 1; count of bases not matched to a gene: 9. The CDR3 spans 16 residues. CDR1 and CDR2 (germline): LNHDA, SQIVND (reference sequence). CDR3 bases read: TGTGCCAGTAGACCCGGACTAGCCAAGGGCACAGATACG. Protein product: CASRPGLAKGTDT. The whole CDR3 is CASRPGLAKGTDTQYF.

In regard to this clone: Read coverage stops 3 residues before the CDR3 terminus; the germline J gene supplies the remainder. V gene TRBV5-1 combines with J gene TRBJ2-1; D is possibly TRBD2 (5 bases). The germline V gene encodes CDR1 SGHRS and CDR2 YFSETQ. V shed 0 bases and J shed 8 bases, with 12 bases lying between them. The CDR3 extends over 14 amino acids. The CDR3 sequence: CASSLGGGTDEQFF. CDR3 DNA, as far as it was read: TGCGCCAGCAGCTTGGGCGGAGGTACGGATGAG.

This clone was counted at least ten times. Coverage ceases 3 residues before the CDR3 finishes, and the germline J gene fills in the end. Other nucleotide sequences from this sample produce the same CDR3. This chain uses TRBV6-2 or TRBV6-3 with TRBJ1-4; D may be TRBD1 (5 bases). Germline CDR1 and CDR2: MNHEY and SVGEGT. V lost 6 bases to trimming and J lost 7 bases, with 9 bases between them. The CDR3 is 12 amino acids. CDR3 in amino acids: CASRPDTEKLFF. CDR3 bases read: TGTGCCAGCAGGCCGGACACTGAAAAA.

With regard to this clone: The CDR3 end falls 3 residues outside the read, so it is completed with the germline J gene. This sequence joins TRBV7-3 and TRBJ2-2, with TRBD1 matching 7 bases. From germline, CDR1 is SGHTA and CDR2 FQGTGA. The CDR3 spans 14 residues. J lost 3 bases, V lost 2 bases, and 0 bases had no gene match. The chain's CDR3 is CASSLGTDTGELFF. The CDR3 DNA, read in part, is TGTGCCAGCAGCTTAGGGACAGACACCGGGGAG.

This clone was counted at least ten times. The read stops 3 residues short of the end of the CDR3; the missing end is completed from the germline J gene. The gene calls are TRBV20-1 and TRBJ2-7; 11 bases map to TRBD2. V trimming: 6 bases; J trimming: 4 bases; junction bases outside the gene matches: 5. The CDR3 totals 13 residues. Germline CDR1 and CDR2: DFQATT and SNEGSKA (reference sequence). Here the CDR3 reads CSAPPSGRYEQYF. The DNA read from the CDR3 is TGCAGTGCCCCTCCTAGCGGGAGGTACGAG.

There are many counts of this clone. Coverage ceases 3 residues before the CDR3 finishes, and the germline J gene fills in the end. This chain uses TRBV5-1 with TRBJ2-6; 9 bases match TRBD1. The CDR3 is 16 amino acids. In germline, CDR1 is SGHRS, CDR2 YFSETQ. V was clipped by 4 bases and J by 3 bases; unmatched bases: 5. Partial CDR3 DNA: TGCGCCAGCAGCATGACAGGGGGAGGTGGGGCCAACGTC. Translation gives CASSMTGGGGANV. In full, the CDR3 reads CASSMTGGGGANVLTF. Drawing the rest from reference TRBV5-1 and TRBJ2-6, the complete variable domain is KAGVTQTPRYLIKTRGQQVTLSCSPISGHRSVSWYQQTPGQGLQFLFEYFSETQRNKGNFPGRFSGRQFSNSRSEMNVSTLELGDSALYLCASSMTGGGGANVLTFGAGSRLTVL.

This clone was counted ten times or more. The read ends 3 residues shy of where the CDR3 ends; the end is completed using the germline J gene. The V and J genes are TRBV7-9 and TRBJ2-3; D gene unclear. This CDR3 region has 12 residues. Trimming cost V 2 bases and J 2 bases, with 2 bases left between them. The germline V gene has CDR1 SEHNR and CDR2 FQNEAQ (reference sequence). The covered CDR3 bases are TGTGCCAGCAGCTTACTCACAGATACG. It specifies CASSLLTDT. The whole CDR3 reads CASSLLTDTQYF.

In its sample, this clone was seen many times. The CDR3 extends 3 residues past the end of the read, so its final part is completed from the germline J gene. The chain couples TRBV9 to TRBJ2-2; 12 bases are a match to TRBD1. The ends lost 1 base at V and 5 bases at J; junction bases unmatched: 6. The CDR3 totals 17 residues. Germline lookup yields CDR1 SGDLS and CDR2 YYNGEE. Incomplete CDR3 DNA: TGTGCCAGCAGCGTACGTCCGGGACAGGGGGCAACCGGGGAG. Translated, it gives CASSVRPGQGATGE. The CDR3 in full is CASSVRPGQGATGELFF.

For this clone: Coverage ceases 3 residues before the CDR3 finishes, and the germline J gene fills in the end. The V gene is TRBV2, the J gene TRBJ1-5; no reliable D call. CDR1 and CDR2 (germline): SNHLY, FYNNEI. The CDR3 is 12 amino acids. Trimming took 8 bases from V and 6 from J, leaving 11 bases between them. Partial CDR3 DNA: TGTGCCAGCTCCAGAACAGTTCAGCCC. This codes for CASSRTVQP. The whole CDR3 sequence reads CASSRTVQPQHF.

About this clone: The CDR3 end lies 3 residues beyond the end of the read and is filled in from the germline J gene. V and J are TRBV7-8 and TRBJ1-6, with a weak D call TRBD1 (5 bases). Germline V lookup: CDR1 SGHVS, CDR2 FQNEAQ. The CDR3 has 17 residues. Trimming left V 1 base short and J 0 bases short, with 10 bases between. The CDR3 reads CASSLGGRSSYNSPLHF. The CDR3 bases that were read are TGTGCCAGCAGCTTAGGGGGCCGAAGCTCCTATAATTCACCC.

This clone appeared a few times. The read falls 3 residues short of the CDR3 end, and the missing part is taken from the germline J gene. The genes are TRBV7-7 and TRBJ1-2, with 7 bases matching TRBD1. The CDR3 is made up of 16 amino acids. Germline assignment: CDR1 SSHAT and CDR2 FNYEAQ (reference sequence). J was trimmed by 0 bases and V by 3 bases; bases with no gene match: 7. The CDR3 bases that were read are TGTGCCAGCAGCTTGAGGGGGCTGCTCTCTAACTATGGC. Protein: CASSLRGLLSNYG. The whole CDR3 sequence is CASSLRGLLSNYGYTF. Based on the CDR3 plus reference TRBV7-7 and TRBJ1-2, the full variable domain is GAGVSQSPRYKVTKRGQDVTLRCDPISSHATLYWYQQALGQGPEFLTYFNYEAQPDKSGLPSDRFSAERPEGSISTLTIQRTEQRDSAMYRCASSLRGLLSNYGYTFGSGTRLTVV.

About this clone itself: The CDR3 extends 3 residues past the end of the read, so its final part is completed from the germline J gene. V is TRBV19 and J is TRBJ2-5; TRBD2 aligns across 9 bases. The CDR3 spans 13 residues. The germline V gene has CDR1 LNHDA and CDR2 SQIVND (reference sequence). V was pared by 7 bases and J by 4 bases, with 4 bases of the junction left unmatched. CDR3 loop: CASTRGGRETQYF. The DNA read from the CDR3 is TGTGCCAGTACGCGGGGGGGCCGAGAGACC.

Many counts were recorded for this clone. Read coverage stops 3 residues before the CDR3 terminus; the germline J gene supplies the remainder. Other DNA sequences in this specimen translate into the identical CDR3. The gene calls are TRBV5-1 and TRBJ2-7; 14 bases fit TRBD2. CDR1 and CDR2 from the germline V gene are SGHRS and YFSETQ. The CDR3 length is 15 residues. The ends lost 4 bases at V and 2 bases at J; junction bases unmatched: 2. The CDR3 DNA, read in part, is TGCGCCAGCAGCACGACTAGCGGGGGGGCCTACGAG. Translated: CASSTTSGGAYE. The full-length CDR3 reads as CASSTTSGGAYEQYF. Using reference TRBV5-1 and TRBJ2-7 for the parts outside the CDR3, the full variable domain is KAGVTQTPRYLIKTRGQQVTLSCSPISGHRSVSWYQQTPGQGLQFLFEYFSETQRNKGNFPGRFSGRQFSNSRSEMNVSTLELGDSALYLCASSTTSGGAYEQYFGPGTRLTVT.

The sample holds a few counts of this clone. The CDR3 goes on 3 residues after the read ends, and that part is filled in from the germline J gene. The chain combines TRBV7-3 with TRBJ1-6; 7 bases line up with TRBD1. V lost 6 bases and J lost 6; bases outside the gene matches: 8. The CDR3 is 15 residues long. CDR1 and CDR2 (germline): SGHTA, FQGTGA. The CDR3 sequence: CASSPVQGGNSPLHF. The CDR3 DNA, read in part, is TGTGCCAGCAGTCCCGTCCAGGGGGGTAATTCACCC. Complete variable domain (other parts from reference TRBV7-3 and TRBJ1-6): GAGVSQTPSNKVTEKGKYVELRCDPISGHTALYWYRQSLGQGPEFLIYFQGTGAADDSGLPNDRFFAVRPEGSVSTLKIQRTERGDSAVYLCASSPVQGGNSPLHFGNGTRLTVT.

This clone was recorded at least ten times. The read terminates 3 residues before the CDR3 end, so the remaining end is supplied by the germline J gene. The V and J genes are TRBV3-1 (or the pseudogene TRBV3-2) and TRBJ2-1; D may be TRBD2 (5 bases). This CDR3 region has 12 residues. The V end was cut by 4 bases, the J end by 8 bases, with 9 bases between. Per germline, CDR1 LGHDT and CDR2 YNNKEL (reference sequence). CDR3 sequence reads: CASSRTGDEQFF. The part of the CDR3 DNA that was read is TGTGCCAGCAGCCGCACCGGGGATGAG.

The table lists this clone with a few counts. The CDR3 protein is CASSIDLQSAKLYGYTF. CDR3 DNA, as far as it was read: TGTGCCAGTAGTATAGATCTGCAGAGCGCTAAACTCTATGGC. This chain uses TRBV19 with TRBJ1-2; D is unresolved. The missing CDR3 end, 3 residues past where the read stops, is filled in from the germline J gene. Trimming left V 0 bases short and J 4 bases short, with 18 bases between. Germline assignment: CDR1 LNHDA and CDR2 SQIVND (reference sequence). CDR3 size: 17 residues.

This clone was detected a few times. The sequenced fragment ends 3 residues before the CDR3 boundary, so the rest is inferred from the germline J gene. The J gene is TRBJ1-6, the V gene TRBV6-1; D not resolved. V lost 3 bases and J 0 bases, leaving 9 bases between the germline ends. This CDR3 is 16 amino acids long. Germline V lookup: CDR1 MNHNS, CDR2 SASEGT. The sequenced CDR3 bases are TGTGCCAGCAGTGATAGCGAGGACTCCTATAATTCACCC. Amino acids: CASSDSEDSYNSP. The whole CDR3 protein is CASSDSEDSYNSPLHF.

This clone came up a few times. The CDR3 is cut off 3 residues early in the read; its end comes from the germline J gene. The chain carries TRBV7-9 and TRBJ1-1; 9 nucleotides match TRBD1. V gave up 5 bases and J gave up 4 bases; unmatched junction bases: 8. The V gene's germline CDR1 is SEHNR and CDR2 FQNEAQ (reference sequence). The CDR3 spans 15 residues. CDR3: CASSATGGRGTEAFF. CDR3 DNA, as far as it was read: TGTGCCAGCAGCGCAACAGGGGGCAGAGGCACTGAA.

A remark on this clone: The observed sequence ends 3 residues before the CDR3 terminus, with the missing tail filled in from the germline J gene. The chain links TRBV6-2 or TRBV6-3 to TRBJ2-7; tentative D call: TRBD1 (6 bases). V shed 5 bases and J shed 2 bases, with 22 bases lying between them. Germline V gene lookup returns CDR1 MNHEY and CDR2 SVGEGT. The CDR3 covers 17 residues. The DNA read from the CDR3 is TGTGCCAGCAGTAAACCGGACAGTCCCGCCCGAACCTACGAG. It specifies CASSKPDSPARTYE. The CDR3 in full is CASSKPDSPARTYEQYF.

This clone was observed at least ten times. The read finishes 3 residues shy of the CDR3 end, and the germline J gene is used to complete it. The chain links TRBV30 to TRBJ1-2; 12 bases line up with TRBD1. V was clipped by 5 bases and J by 4 bases; unmatched bases: 2. This CDR3 has 13 residues. CDR1 and CDR2 (germline): GTSNPN, SVGIG (reference sequence). Incomplete CDR3 DNA: TGTGCCTGGGGGACAGGGGGCGTCTATGGC. This translates into CAWGTGGVYG. The whole CDR3 sequence is CAWGTGGVYGYTF.

On this clone: The read falls 3 residues short of the CDR3 end, and the missing part is taken from the germline J gene. The gene calls are TRBV7-2 and TRBJ2-2; D gene unclear. This CDR3 is built from 14 residues. Germline CDR1 and CDR2: SGHTA and FQGNSA. V lost 0 bases, J lost 3 bases, and 5 bases lay in between. This chain's CDR3 is CASSLASDTGELFF. The sequenced CDR3 bases are TGTGCCAGCAGCTTAGCGTCGGACACCGGGGAG.

This clone has a count of ten or more. The read halts 3 residues ahead of the CDR3 end, with the missing end drawn from the germline J gene. The J gene is TRBJ2-3, the V gene TRBV20-1; D is perhaps TRBD1 or TRBD2 (5 bases each). The CDR3 runs 13 residues. Trimming pared 3 bases from V and 6 bases from J, leaving 13 bases between. The germline CDR1 and CDR2 sequences are DFQATT and SNEGSKA (reference sequence). The CDR3 here is CSASEGRGDTQYF. The CDR3 bases that were read are TGCAGTGCTAGTGAGGGGAGAGGGGATACG.

Comments on this clone: The DNA ends 3 residues before the CDR3 does, and the rest of the CDR3 is filled in from the germline J gene. This chain connects TRBV30 to TRBJ1-1; 7 bases line up with TRBD1. CDR3 length: 14 amino acids. V shed 3 bases and J 3 bases; nucleotides not matched to a gene: 7. CDR1 is GTSNPN, CDR2 SVGIG, per germline (reference sequence). The CDR3 loop reads CAWRQTGPHTEAFF. Partial CDR3 DNA: TGTGCCTGGAGGCAGACAGGGCCACACACTGAA.

CDR3 residues: CASRVDGGNYGYTF. CDR3 bases read: TGTGCCAGCAGAGTTGATGGCGGAAACTATGGC. The V and J genes are TRBV7-9 and TRBJ1-2, with D uncertain. The observed sequence ends 3 residues before the CDR3 terminus, with the missing tail filled in from the germline J gene. This CDR3 has 14 residues. Per germline, CDR1 SEHNR and CDR2 FQNEAQ (reference sequence). V lost 6 bases and J 2 bases, leaving 13 bases between the germline ends.

This clone was seen many times. Sequencing ends 3 residues short of the CDR3 end; the germline J gene provides the rest. The rearrangement joins TRBV4-2 to TRBJ2-5; D not resolved. Per the germline V gene, CDR1 is LGHNA and CDR2 is YNFKEQ. The CDR3 sequence is 16 residues long. V was trimmed by 1 base and J by 0 bases, leaving 12 bases between them. CDR3 DNA, as far as it was read: TGTGCCAGCAGCCAAGGGCCTAGGTTTGACCAAGAGACC. Protein: CASSQGPRFDQET. The whole CDR3 region reads CASSQGPRFDQETQYF.

This clone was counted at least ten times. The DNA ends 3 residues before the CDR3 does, and the rest of the CDR3 is filled in from the germline J gene. The chain recombines TRBV6-2 or TRBV6-3 with TRBJ1-2, with a possible D match to TRBD1 (5 bases). CDR3 length: 14 amino acids. Germline V gene lookup returns CDR1 MNHEY and CDR2 SVGEGT. V was pared by 6 bases and J by 6 bases, with 17 bases between. The sequenced part of the CDR3 DNA is TGTGCCAGCAGCCCGGGACCACAGCGGGATGGC. The encoded protein is CASSPGPQRDG. The entire CDR3 reads CASSPGPQRDGYTF.

Comments on this clone: The CDR3 extends 3 residues past the end of the read, so its final part is completed from the germline J gene. The V gene is TRBV7-9, the J gene TRBJ1-4; the match to TRBD1 covers 8 bases. Trimming took 5 bases from V and 8 from J; bases not matched to a gene: 10. Germline-derived CDR1 and CDR2 are SEHNR and FQNEAQ (reference sequence). The CDR3 totals 15 residues. CDR3 DNA (partial): TGTGCCAGCAGCCCTCGGACAGGGTTAGGCGAAAAA. Translation: CASSPRTGLGEK. The entire CDR3 sequence reads CASSPRTGLGEKLFF.